This record looks at one T cell receptor (beta chain) sequence and its context. Its antigen remains unidentified. These data originate in a study of shared clonotypes between healthy human individuals. About the research overall: Per donor, CD8 memory used one plate, CD8 naive used two, CD4 memory used three and CD4 naive used three.

Assay: immunoSEQ multiplex PCR; the TCRdb copy retains only in-frame clones and omits some. The sample has under 700,000 clones, approximately 95% seen once. Study findings and constraints: Only blood underwent sampling, and tissue repertoires likely differ. For naive CD4 cells, around 5.1% of clonotypes were shared across several donors.

CDR3 size: 13 residues. Germline lookup yields CDR1 SGHDT and CDR2 YYEEEE. V gave up 1 base and J gave up 4 bases; unmatched junction bases: 2. Naive CD8 cells lacked CD45RO and underwent positive selection for CCR7, leaving out terminally differentiated effector memory CD45RA+ cells. Donors included only healthy HIV-negative adults lacking recent acute infections or vaccinations. The chain joins TRBV5-6 to TRBJ2-7; 7 nucleotides align to TRBD2. What was sequenced was naive CD8+ T cells sorted from blood. This TCR came from a woman aged 25-40 years in good health. The CDR3: CASSLNGGYEQYF. DNA of the CDR3: TGTGCCAGCAGCTTGAACGGGGGGTACGAGCAGTACTTC.